The rows below give T cell receptor beta chains drawn from one sample of a study of blood T cell repertoires in COVID-19. TCRdb's copy holds only in-frame clones and misses some; the assay was immunoSEQ multiplex PCR. The table shows over 450,000 clones, with approximately 91% occurring only once. What was sequenced was peripheral blood. The receptors were sampled from a woman in her fifties or sixties with COVID-19, enrolled during active disease. CDR3s include the opening cysteine and the closing phenylalanine or tryptophan. The order of the fields is J gene, V gene, D gene, clone size, CDR3 DNA, CDR3 protein. A D gene is named only where the DNA matches it firmly. The listing skips clone size in some rows; elsewhere it reads once, few, many or a size class.

>TRBJ1-1|TRBV6-5|TRBD1|.
TGTGCCAGCAGTCTCGACAGGGACCACACTGAAGCTTTCTTT
CASSLDRDHTEAFF
>TRBJ2-3|TRBV11-2|.|.
TGTGCCAGCAGCTTAAATTGGGGGGTAGGGACAGATACGCAGTATTTT
CASSLNWGVGTDTQYF
>TRBJ1-1|TRBV7-2|TRBD1|.
TGTGCCAGCAGCCAATACCGGGACAGAACTGAAGCTTTCTTT
CASSQYRDRTEAFF
>TRBJ1-1|TRBV6-5|TRBD1|.
TGTGCCAGCAGCGCCGGACAGGGGCTGAACACTGAAGCTTTCTTT
CASSAGQGLNTEAFF
>TRBJ1-2|TRBV9|.|.
TGTGCCAGCAGCGTTGCGAACGGACTCTATGGCTACACCTTC
CASSVANGLYGYTF
>TRBJ1-5|TRBV2|.|.
TGTGCCAGCAGTGACAGGGAATACAATCAGCCCCAGCATTTT
CASSDREYNQPQHF
>TRBJ2-5|TRBV11-2|.|.
TGTGCCAGCAGCTTAGATCACGGTAGCTATGAGACCCAGTACTTC
CASSLDHGSYETQYF
>TRBJ1-1|TRBV6-5|.|.
TGTGCCAGCAAATTTTGGGGCAACACTGAAGCTTTCTTT
CASKFWGNTEAFF
>TRBJ2-1|TRBV10-1|.|.
TGCGCACCTACACGGCAGGAGGGTGATGAGCAGTTCTTC
CAPTRQEGDEQFF
>TRBJ1-2|TRBV2|.|.
TGTGCCAGCTCAAGGCGCATGAGGGGCTACACCTTC
CASSRRMRGYTF
>TRBJ2-7|TRBV4-1|.|.
TGCGCCAGCAGCCTCTCCCAGGAATACGAGCAGTACTTC
CASSLSQEYEQYF
>TRBJ1-1|TRBV7-8|.|.
TGTGCCAGCAGCTTAGCGGGGGCAGGCTCGAACACTGAAGCTTTCTTT
CASSLAGAGSNTEAFF
>TRBJ1-4|TRBV9|.|once
TGTGCCAGCAGCGTAGGAGTTGGGAGAAATGAAAAACTGTTTTTT
CASSVGVGRNEKLFF
>TRBJ1-1|TRBV11-2|.|.
TGTGCCAGCAGCTTGGTCTCCGGGAACACTGAAGCTTTCTTT
CASSLVSGNTEAFF
>TRBJ1-2|TRBV19|.|.
TGTGCCAGTAGTACCCCGCTGAGTTATGGCTACACCTTC
CASSTPLSYGYTF
>TRBJ2-7|TRBV28|TRBD1|.
TGTGCCAGCAGTCCCAGGGGACAGCTTCCCTACGAGCAGTACTTC
CASSPRGQLPYEQYF